The 16 T cell receptor beta chains below come from one sample, sequenced in a study of CD8 T cells in ankylosing spondylitis. Findings and limits, study-wide: The study identified a TCR beta motif of under ten highly homologous variants that appeared characteristic of ankylosing spondylitis blood.

TCRdb redid the calling of the 5' RACE reads with MiXCR, one entry per CDR3 protein. The profile shows a few hundred thousand distinct CDR3 sequences, approximately 17% of them singletons. These TCRs are of unknown antigen specificity. The sample taken for sequencing was blood, either unsorted or a sorted T cell fraction (not recorded which). The receptors derive from a male donor with ankylosing spondylitis.

This clonotype was counted at least ten times. The chain recombines TRBV10-3 with TRBJ1-3; 9 bases agree with TRBD1. Germline CDR1 and CDR2: ENHRY and SYGVKD. J was trimmed by 8 bases and V by 3 bases; bases with no gene match: 5. The length of the CDR3 is 14 residues. CDR3 in DNA: TGTGCCATCAGTGACCGACAGGGGGTGGACACCATATATTTT. Amino acid sequence: CAISDRQGVDTIYF.

This clonotype appeared a few times. The chain is built from TRBV4-1 and TRBJ1-5, with 9 bases lining up with TRBD1. The CDR3 length is 13 residues. Germline values: CDR1 MGHRA, CDR2 YSYEKL. J lost 11 bases, V lost 3 bases, and 5 bases had no gene match. The CDR3 is CASSQTGGGSQHF. The DNA of the CDR3 is TGCGCCAGCAGCCAGACAGGGGGAGGCTCCCAGCATTTT.

This clonotype was seen more than once but under ten times. The chain couples TRBV2 to TRBJ1-4; possible D gene TRBD1, 5 bases. The CDR3 runs 13 residues. From germline, CDR1 is SNHLY and CDR2 FYNNEI. The germline V and J ends were trimmed by 11 bases and 4 bases, with 14 bases remaining between them. CDR3 in DNA: TGTGCCGGGTCCCGGGGCCTTAATGAAAAACTGTTTTTT. Its translation: CAGSRGLNEKLFF.

V is TRBV5-1 and J is TRBJ2-7; possible D gene TRBD2, 5 bases. V lost 3 bases, J lost 0 bases, and 10 bases lay in between. The CDR3 covers 14 residues. The V gene's germline CDR1 is SGHRS and CDR2 YFSETQ. DNA for the CDR3: TGCGCCAGCAGCTCCCTGGGGAGCTCCTACGAGCAGTACTTC. This codes for CASSSLGSSYEQYF.

The CDR3 region is CSASGGTGPGEKLFF. For the CDR3, the DNA is TGCAGTGCTAGTGGCGGGACAGGACCTGGAGAAAAACTGTTTTTT. The gene calls are TRBV20-1 and TRBJ1-4; 8 positions match TRBD1. CDR3 length: 15 amino acids. Germline V CDR1 and CDR2: DFQATT, SNEGSKA (reference sequence). V shed 3 bases, J shed 8 bases, and the junction held 11 bases outside the gene matches.

The sample holds a few counts of this clonotype. The genes are TRBV7-9 and TRBJ2-1, with a tentative D call TRBD1 (5 bases). The CDR3 is 15 residues long. V lost 7 bases, J lost 4 bases, and 17 bases lay in between. CDR1 SEHNR and CDR2 FQNEAQ come from the germline V gene (reference sequence). The CDR3 protein is CASIPDRFHYNEQFF. CDR3 nucleotide sequence: TGTGCCAGCATCCCCGACAGATTTCATTACAATGAGCAGTTCTTC.

On this clonotype itself: This may stem from a read error, because a much larger clone lies one nucleotide away. This chain connects TRBV5-1 to TRBJ2-3, with D perhaps TRBD2 (6 bases). Germline V gives CDR1 SGHRS, CDR2 YFSETQ. CDR3 length: 14 amino acids. Trimming cost V 4 bases and J 4 bases, with 13 bases left between them. In DNA form, the CDR3 reads TGCGCCAGCAGCCCGAGACTAGACCCAGATACGCAGTATTTT. It is translated as CASSPRLDPDTQYF.

The sample holds a few counts of this clonotype. J is TRBJ1-1 and V is TRBV6-1; 7 bases are a match to TRBD1. The germline CDR1 and CDR2 sequences are MNHNS and SASEGT. The V and J ends lost 6 bases and 3 bases, in that order; junction bases with no gene match: 10. This CDR3 region has 15 residues. CDR3 sequence reads: CASRPTTGRDTEAFF. In nucleotides, the CDR3 is TGTGCCAGCAGACCTACGACAGGGAGGGACACTGAAGCTTTCTTT.

This clonotype was counted ten times or more. The chain couples TRBV12-3 or TRBV12-4 to TRBJ2-2; D possibly corresponds to TRBD2 (6 bases). The germline V and J ends were trimmed by 1 base and 3 bases, with 6 bases remaining between them. This CDR3 has 14 amino acids. The CDR3 DNA reads TGTGCCAGCAGTTTAGGGGAGGACACCGGGGAGCTGTTTTTT. It encodes CASSLGEDTGELFF.

This clonotype was seen ten or more times. The gene calls are TRBV29-1 and TRBJ2-3, with a possible D match to TRBD2 (6 bases). This CDR3 has 15 amino acids. Germline V CDR1 and CDR2: SQVTM, ANQGSEA. Trimming pared 4 bases from V and 3 bases from J, leaving 17 bases between. CDR3 protein: CSVVLAGRGTDTQYF. CDR3 in DNA: TGCAGCGTTGTGCTTGCCGGGAGAGGGACAGATACGCAGTATTTT.

The chain uses TRBV18 and TRBJ1-4; tentative D call: TRBD1 (6 bases). The V gene lost 3 bases and the J gene lost 8 bases, with 13 bases spanning the gap. This CDR3 is built from 14 residues. Germline values: CDR1 KGHSH, CDR2 LQKENI. The CDR3 loop reads CASSPQGYKEKLFF. The CDR3 DNA reads TGTGCCAGCTCACCCCAGGGGTATAAGGAAAAACTGTTTTTT.

This clonotype was seen at least ten times. The chain is built from TRBV12-3 or TRBV12-4 and TRBJ2-5; D is unclear. The length of the CDR3 is 15 residues. Trimming cost V 3 bases and J 1 base, with 12 bases left between them. DNA for the CDR3: TGTGCCAGCAGTTTCGCGTACACCACCCAAGAGACCCAGTACTTC. Translated, it gives CASSFAYTTQETQYF.

There are a few counts of this clonotype. CDR3 nucleotide sequence: TGCGCCAGCAGCGCAGGGACAGCCCCTGGGAATTCACCCCTCCACTTT. Amino acids: CASSAGTAPGNSPLHF. This chain uses TRBV5-1 with TRBJ1-6, with 7 nucleotides matching TRBD1. Germline values: CDR1 SGHRS, CDR2 YFSETQ. V lost 4 bases, J lost 7 bases, and 11 bases stayed unmatched. This CDR3 has 16 amino acids.

This clonotype was seen a handful of times. This chain connects TRBV28 to TRBJ2-7; 8 bases map to TRBD1. CDR1 is MDHEN and CDR2 is SYDVKM in the germline V gene. Trimming removed 5 bases from V and 5 bases from J; junction bases left unmatched: 5. CDR3 size: 13 residues. CDR3 in DNA: TGTGCCAGCAGTCTGGACAGGGTCCACGAGCAGTACTTC. This sequence encodes CASSLDRVHEQYF.

The V gene is TRBV12-3 or TRBV12-4, the J gene TRBJ2-3, with D possibly called TRBD1 or TRBD2 (5 bases each). The CDR3 length is 15 residues. The V end lost 6 bases, the J end lost 3 bases, and 16 bases lay between the germline ends. For the CDR3, the DNA is TGTGCCAGCAGAGGGACCCTTCTAGGAACAGATACGCAGTATTTT. Its translation: CASRGTLLGTDTQYF.

The genes are TRBV12-3 or TRBV12-4 and TRBJ2-3, with 11 bases fitting TRBD2. The CDR3 totals 17 residues. V was pared by 7 bases and J by 6 bases, with 15 bases of the junction left unmatched. CDR3 DNA: TGTGCCAGCAACTTAGGAAGTAGCGGGAGGGCCAGGGATACGCAGTATTTT. Translated: CASNLGSSGRARDTQYF.